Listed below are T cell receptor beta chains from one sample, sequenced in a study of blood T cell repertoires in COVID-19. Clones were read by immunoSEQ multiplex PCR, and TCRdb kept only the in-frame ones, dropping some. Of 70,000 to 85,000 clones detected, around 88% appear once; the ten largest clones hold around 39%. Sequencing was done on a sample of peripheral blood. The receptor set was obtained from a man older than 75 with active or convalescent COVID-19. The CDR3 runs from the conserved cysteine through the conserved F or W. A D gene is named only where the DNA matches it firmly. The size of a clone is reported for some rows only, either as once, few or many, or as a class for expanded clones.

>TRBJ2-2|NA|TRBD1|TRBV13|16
CASSLEGQGNTGELFF
TGTGCCAGCAGCTTAGAGGGACAGGGGAACACCGGGGAGCTGTTTTTT
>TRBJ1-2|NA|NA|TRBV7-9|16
CASSPDRPRSNYGYTF
TGTGCCAGCAGCCCGGACAGACCGAGGTCTAACTATGGCTACACCTTC
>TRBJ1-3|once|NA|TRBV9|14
CASSEELIPNTIYF
TGTGCCAGCAGTGAGGAGCTAATCCCCAACACCATATATTTT
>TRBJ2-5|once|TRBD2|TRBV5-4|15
CASRLGTSGEETQYF
TGTGCCAGCAGGCTCGGGACTAGCGGGGAAGAGACCCAGTACTTC
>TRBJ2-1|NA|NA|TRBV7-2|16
CASRIAAGSSYNEQFF
TGTGCCAGCAGAATAGCGGCGGGGAGCTCCTACAATGAGCAGTTCTTC
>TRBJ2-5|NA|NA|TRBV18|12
CASSPAPATQYF
TGTGCCAGCTCACCGGCCCCCGCGACCCAGTACTTC
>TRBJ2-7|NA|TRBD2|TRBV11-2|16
CASSLAAGGPAHEQYF
TGTGCCAGCAGCTTAGCAGCGGGGGGGCCCGCCCACGAGCAGTACTTC
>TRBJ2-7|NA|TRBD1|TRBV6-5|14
CASTRGQGAYEQYF
TGTGCCAGCACGCGCGGGCAGGGGGCCTACGAGCAGTACTTC
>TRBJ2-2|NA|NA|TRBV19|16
CASSSGPGRNTGELFF
TGTGCCAGTAGTTCTGGGCCAGGGCGAAACACCGGGGAGCTGTTTTTT
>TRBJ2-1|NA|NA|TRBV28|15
CASSFNGRAVDEQFF
TGTGCCAGCAGTTTCAACGGGAGAGCCGTGGATGAGCAGTTCTTC
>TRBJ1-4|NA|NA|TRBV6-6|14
CASSYGLRNEKLFF
TGTGCCAGCAGTTACGGGCTGAGAAATGAAAAACTGTTTTTT
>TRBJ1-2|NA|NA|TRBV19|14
CASSIEGQGYGYTF
TGTGCCAGTAGTATAGAAGGACAAGGCTATGGCTACACCTTC
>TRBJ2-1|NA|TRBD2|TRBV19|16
CASSDLGRGVGNEQFF
TGTGCCAGTAGTGACTTGGGGCGGGGGGTTGGAAATGAGCAGTTCTTC
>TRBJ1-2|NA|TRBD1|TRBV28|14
CASSPGQGGDGYTF
TGTGCCAGCAGCCCCGGGCAGGGGGGCGATGGCTACACCTTC
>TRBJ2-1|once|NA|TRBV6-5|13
CASSLPQNNEQFF
TGTGCCAGCAGTTTACCGCAGAACAATGAGCAGTTCTTC
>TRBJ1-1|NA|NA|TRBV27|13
CASSSGGNTEAFF
TGTGCCAGCAGTTCCGGGGGAAACACTGAAGCTTTCTTT
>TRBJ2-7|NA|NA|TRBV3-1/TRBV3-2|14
CASSQALSSYEQYF
TGTGCCAGCAGCCAAGCGCTCAGCTCCTACGAGCAGTACTTC
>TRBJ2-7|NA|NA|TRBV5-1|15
CASSSGPAGTYEQYF
TGCGCCAGCAGCTCTGGGCCCGCGGGAACCTACGAGCAGTACTTC
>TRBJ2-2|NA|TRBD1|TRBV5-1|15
CASSSGTGLTGELFF
TGCGCCAGCAGCTCCGGGACAGGGCTCACCGGGGAGCTGTTTTTT
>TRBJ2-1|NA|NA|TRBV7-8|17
CASSLERSLTQPGEQFF
TGTGCCAGCAGCTTGGAAAGAAGTTTAACACAGCCCGGTGAGCAGTTCTTC
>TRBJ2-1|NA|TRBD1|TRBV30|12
CAWSGTGNEQFF
TGTGCCTGGAGTGGGACAGGGAATGAGCAGTTCTTC
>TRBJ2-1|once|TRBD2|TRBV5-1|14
CASSLAGGRDEQFF
TGCGCCAGCTCTCTAGCGGGAGGCAGAGATGAGCAGTTCTTC
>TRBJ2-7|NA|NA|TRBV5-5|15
CASSLTGQNSYEQYF
TGTGCCAGCAGCTTGACTGGACAGAACTCCTACGAGCAGTACTTC
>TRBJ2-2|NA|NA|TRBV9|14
CASSVAGFPGELFF
TGTGCCAGCAGCGTAGCGGGGTTCCCCGGGGAGCTGTTTTTT
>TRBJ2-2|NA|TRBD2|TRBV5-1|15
CASSPLRGDSGELFF
TGCGCCAGCAGCCCCCTCCGGGGGGATTCCGGGGAGCTGTTTTTT
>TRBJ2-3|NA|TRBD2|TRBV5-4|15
CASSPTSGRTDTQYF
TGTGCCAGCAGTCCCACTAGCGGGAGGACAGATACGCAGTATTTT
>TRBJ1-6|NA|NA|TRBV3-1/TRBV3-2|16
CASSQAGALNNSPLHF
TGTGCCAGCAGCCAAGCAGGGGCCTTAAATAATTCACCCCTCCACTTT
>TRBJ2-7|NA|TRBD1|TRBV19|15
CASSIHRGYTYEQYF
TGTGCCAGTAGTATTCACAGGGGCTATACCTACGAGCAGTACTTC
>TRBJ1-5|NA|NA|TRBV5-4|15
CASSNGGGDYQPQHF
TGTGCCAGCAGCAACGGAGGGGGGGATTACCAGCCCCAGCATTTT
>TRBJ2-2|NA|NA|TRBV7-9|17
CASSRGPPDRYTGELFF
TGTGCCAGCAGCCGGGGACCCCCCGACAGGTACACCGGGGAGCTGTTTTTT
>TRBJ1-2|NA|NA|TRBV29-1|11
CSVGQLRGYTF
TGCAGCGTAGGACAGTTACGTGGCTACACCTTC
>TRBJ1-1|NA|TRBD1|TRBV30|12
CALGTGGTEAFF
TGTGCCTTGGGGACAGGGGGCACTGAAGCTTTCTTT
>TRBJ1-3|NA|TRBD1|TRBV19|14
CASGDRGAGNTIYF
TGTGCCAGTGGAGACAGGGGTGCTGGAAACACCATATATTTT
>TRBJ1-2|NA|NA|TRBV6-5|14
CASRRSSGVDGYTF
TGTGCCTCCCGGAGGTCCTCAGGGGTGGATGGCTACACCTTC
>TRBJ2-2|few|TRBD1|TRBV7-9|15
CASSGQGPIPGELFF
TGTGCCAGCAGCGGACAGGGTCCCATTCCCGGGGAGCTGTTTTTT
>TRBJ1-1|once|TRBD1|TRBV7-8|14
CASSFRTGSAEAFF
TGTGCCAGCAGCTTCCGGACAGGAAGCGCTGAAGCTTTCTTT
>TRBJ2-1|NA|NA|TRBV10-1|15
CASSEQGTFDDEQFF
TGCGCCAGCAGTGAGCAGGGGACCTTCGACGACGAGCAGTTCTTC
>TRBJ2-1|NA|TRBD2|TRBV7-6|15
CASSPLSGSAIEQFF
TGTGCCAGCAGCCCCCTTAGCGGGAGCGCGATTGAGCAGTTCTTC
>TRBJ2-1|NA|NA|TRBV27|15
CASSFGGGSYNEQFF
TGTGCCAGCAGCTTCGGGGGCGGGAGTTACAATGAGCAGTTCTTC
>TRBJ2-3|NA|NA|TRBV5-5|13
CASSPQAADTQYF
TGTGCCAGCAGCCCACAGGCCGCAGATACGCAGTATTTT
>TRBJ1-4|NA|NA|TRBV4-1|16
CASSQADGAPNEKLFF
TGCGCCAGCAGCCAAGCGGATGGGGCCCCAAATGAAAAACTGTTTTTT
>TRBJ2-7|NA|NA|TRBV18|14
CASSAGTVTYEQYF
TGTGCCAGCTCTGCGGGGACGGTCACCTACGAGCAGTACTTC
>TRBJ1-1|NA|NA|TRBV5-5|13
CASSFSGVGRAFF
TGTGCCAGCAGCTTCTCCGGAGTAGGAAGGGCTTTCTTT
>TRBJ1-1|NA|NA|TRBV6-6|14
CASSYSAENTEAFF
TGTGCCAGCAGTTACAGTGCGGAGAACACTGAAGCTTTCTTT
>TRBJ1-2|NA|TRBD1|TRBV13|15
CASSSQGTVGYGYTF
TGTGCCAGCAGCTCCCAGGGGACAGTAGGCTATGGCTACACCTTC
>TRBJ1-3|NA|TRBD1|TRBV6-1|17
CASSERGQARLRNTIYF
TGTGCCAGCAGTGAACGGGGACAGGCCAGGCTCCGAAACACCATATATTTT
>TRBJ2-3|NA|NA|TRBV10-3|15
CAIRPSRELADTQYF
TGTGCCATCAGGCCCTCCCGGGAGCTTGCAGATACGCAGTATTTT
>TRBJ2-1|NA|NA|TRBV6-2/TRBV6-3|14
CASSPYRNHNEQFF
TGTGCCAGCAGTCCCTATCGTAATCACAATGAGCAGTTCTTC
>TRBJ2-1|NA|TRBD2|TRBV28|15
CASSSWTSGTNEQFF
TGTGCCAGCAGTTCTTGGACTAGCGGGACCAATGAGCAGTTCTTC
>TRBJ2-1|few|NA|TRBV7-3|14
CASSLTRVSNEQFF
TGTGCCAGCAGCTTAACCCGGGTTAGCAATGAGCAGTTCTTC
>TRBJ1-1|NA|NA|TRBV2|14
CASKGEAKNTEAFF
TGTGCCAGCAAGGGAGAGGCGAAGAACACTGAAGCTTTCTTT
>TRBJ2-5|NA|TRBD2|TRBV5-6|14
CASSSAGLSETQYF
TGTGCCAGCAGCTCAGCGGGACTGTCAGAGACCCAGTACTTC
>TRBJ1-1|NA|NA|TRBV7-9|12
CASSLTGSEAFF
TGTGCCAGCAGCTTAACGGGATCTGAAGCTTTCTTT
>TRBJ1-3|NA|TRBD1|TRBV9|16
CASSIRTGNFGNTIYF
TGTGCCAGCAGCATCCGGACAGGGAATTTCGGAAACACCATATATTTT
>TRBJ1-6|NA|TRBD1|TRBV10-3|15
CAISEREGQNSPLHF
TGTGCCATCAGTGAAAGAGAGGGACAGAATTCACCCCTCCACTTT